This T cell receptor (beta chain) derives from a study of cytomegalovirus exposure and HLA in healthy donors. 60 Vbeta and 13 Jbeta primers were used in PCR. Data came from immunoSEQ multiplex PCR; TCRdb stores just in-frame clones and leaves some out. The table has approximately 210,000 clones, about 79% seen once. Trimming at V came to 5 bases and at J to 8 bases, leaving 13 bases not matched to a gene. Germline V lookup: CDR1 SEHNR, CDR2 FQNEAQ (reference sequence). The CDR3 sequence is 15 residues long. A few counts support this clone. This TCR derives from a male donor in good health and CMV-seronegative. The J gene is TRBJ1-2, the V gene TRBV7-9; 8 positions agree with TRBD1. The sequenced sample was PBMCs. CDR3 in DNA: TGTGCCAGCAGCCCTTCTGGACAGGGCGAGGGCGGCTACACCTTC. This encodes CASSPSGQGEGGYTF.